These T cell receptor beta chains were read from a single sample in a study of blood T cell repertoires in COVID-19. Sequencing used immunoSEQ multiplex PCR; TCRdb keeps in-frame clones, though not all of them. The sample contains roughly 160,000 clones, 65% to 85% of which appear only once. Source material: peripheral blood. All receptors derive from a man between 65 and 79 years old with active or convalescent COVID-19. Each CDR3 is given with its conserved first and last residue. The D gene is left open where the match is weak. Expanded clones get a size class; other rows say once, few or many, or leave the size out.

v_gene	abundance	d_gene	j_gene	CDR3aa	CDR3nt
TRBV18	-	TRBD2	TRBJ2-3	CASSPTLGRGTDTQYF	TGTGCCAGCTCACCAACCCTCGGGAGGGGGACAGATACGCAGTATTTT
TRBV2	-	TRBD1	TRBJ2-7	CASSLGTGRREQYF	TGTGCCAGCAGTCTCGGGACAGGGAGGCGCGAGCAGTACTTC
TRBV18	-	TRBD1	TRBJ1-5	CASSPRPGQGNNQPQHF	TGTGCCAGCTCACCTCGACCGGGACAGGGGAACAATCAGCCCCAGCATTTT
TRBV3-1/TRBV3-2	once	-	TRBJ1-5	CASSPGCRGGYWGNQPQHF	TGTGCCAGCAGTCCAGGTTGCAGGGGCGGGTATTGGGGCAATCAGCCCCAGCATTTT
TRBV9	-	-	TRBJ1-2	CASSVAPGMSHGYTF	TGTGCCAGCAGCGTAGCTCCGGGGATGTCCCATGGCTACACCTTC
TRBV10-2	-	-	TRBJ1-5	CASSAPQGSNQPQHF	TGCGCCAGCAGTGCCCCCCAGGGGAGCAATCAGCCCCAGCATTTT
TRBV14	-	TRBD2	TRBJ2-7	CASSQAAGTSVPSYEQYF	TGTGCCAGCAGCCAAGCCGCCGGGACTAGCGTCCCCTCCTACGAGCAGTACTTC
TRBV28	-	TRBD1	TRBJ2-3	CASSLLDRVTQYF	TGTGCCAGCAGTTTACTGGACAGGGTCACGCAGTATTTT
TRBV7-2	few	-	TRBJ1-6	CASNLRVWGSPLHF	TGTGCCAGCAATCTGAGGGTTTGGGGTTCACCCCTCCACTTT
TRBV2	few	TRBD1	TRBJ1-5	CASSGTVYSNQPQHF	TGTGCCAGCAGCGGGACAGTTTATAGCAATCAGCCCCAGCATTTT
TRBV11-2	-	-	TRBJ2-3	CASSSQVDTQYF	TGTGCCAGCAGCTCCCAGGTAGATACGCAGTATTTT
TRBV4-3	-	TRBD2	TRBJ2-1	CASSQGTSTSNEQFF	TGCGCCAGCAGCCAAGGGACTAGTACGAGCAATGAGCAGTTCTTC
TRBV28	-	TRBD1	TRBJ1-2	CASSLSRTGRGRSGYTF	TGTGCCAGCAGTTTATCCCGGACAGGGCGAGGTAGATCGGGCTACACCTTC
TRBV5-8	-	-	TRBJ1-2	CASSLEQLRDGYTF	TGTGCCAGCAGCTTGGAACAGCTCAGGGATGGCTACACCTTC